Below are 12 T cell receptor beta chains sequenced from a single sample in a study of T-cell reconstitution after alpha-beta-depleted transplantation in children. A TCRbeta library incorporating unique molecular identifiers was prepared. TCRdb itself ran the PCR reads through MiXCR, one entry per CDR3 protein. The data show approximately 300,000 distinct CDR3 sequences, with about 9.4% seen just once and just under 7.5% held by the top ten. Sequencing was performed on PBMCs, taken before TCRalphabeta/CD19-depleted stem cell transplant. These receptors came from a boy under three years old with acute myeloid leukemia, due to receive a stem cell transplant.

This clonotype was counted at least ten times. V is TRBV12-3 or TRBV12-4 and J is TRBJ2-3; D call uncertain. The CDR3 is made up of 14 amino acids. Trimming cost V 5 bases and J 0 bases, with 9 bases left between them. The CDR3 nucleotides read TGTGCCAGCAGTCGGACGGCTAGCACAGATACGCAGTATTTT. Protein sequence: CASSRTASTDTQYF.

This clonotype has a handful of counts. The V call is TRBV21-1, the J call TRBJ2-3; the DNA was not compared with TRBD2, the D call given in the table. TRBV21-1 constitutes a pseudogene. This CDR3 spans 16 amino acids. The CDR3 loop reads CASIPSGGAFTDTQYF. The DNA of the CDR3 is TGTGCCAGCATCCCTAGCGGGGGGGCTTTCACAGATACGCAGTATTTT.

The chain links TRBV29-1 to TRBJ2-2, with TRBD2 as a possible D gene (6 bases). The CDR3 totals 15 residues. The V end was cut by 4 bases, the J end by 6 bases, with 18 bases between. Germline V gene sequence: CDR1 SQVTM, CDR2 ANQGSEA. CDR3 protein: CSVGGFASVPGELFF. CDR3 in DNA: TGCAGCGTTGGGGGCTTCGCTAGCGTTCCCGGGGAGCTGTTTTTT.

In its sample, this clonotype was seen many times. The chain has TRBV28 and TRBJ2-7; 9 bases are a match to TRBD1. The CDR3 runs 17 residues. V lost 2 bases to trimming and J lost 3 bases; unmatched junction nucleotides: 11. Germline CDR1 and CDR2: MDHEN and SYDVKM. The CDR3 loop is CASSLGQGPRVGYEQYF. CDR3 DNA sequence: TGTGCCAGCAGTTTAGGACAGGGGCCGCGGGTGGGCTACGAGCAGTACTTC.

This clonotype was seen ten or more times. The CDR3 loop is CASSQDGGFREAFF. In DNA form, the CDR3 reads TGCGCCAGCAGCCAAGACGGGGGGTTTAGAGAAGCTTTCTTT. The chain recombines TRBV4-1 with TRBJ1-1; maybe TRBD1 (5 bases). The germline V and J ends were trimmed by 0 bases and 8 bases, with 13 bases remaining between them. Germline-derived CDR1 and CDR2 are MGHRA and YSYEKL. The CDR3 length is 14 residues.

The sample holds many counts of this clonotype. The gene calls are TRBV28 and TRBJ2-1; D might be TRBD2 (7 bases). The CDR3 consists of 21 residues. V shed 6 bases and J shed 0 bases, with 30 bases lying between them. Germline CDR1 MDHEN, CDR2 SYDVKM. In DNA, the CDR3 is TGTGCCAGCAGCCTATCCTCAACTAGGGGGAGGGCCCGGAGCTCCTACAATGAGCAGTTCTTC. Amino acids: CASSLSSTRGRARSSYNEQFF.

This clonotype has at least ten counts. The chain recombines TRBV3-1 with TRBJ2-1; a weak D match, TRBD2 (6 bases). The CDR3 is 14 amino acids. V gave up 4 bases and J gave up 6 bases, with 13 bases separating them. The germline V gene has CDR1 LGHDT and CDR2 YNNKEL (reference sequence). CDR3 DNA sequence: TGTGCCAGCAGCCTGCAGAATAGCGGCAATGAGCAGTTCTTC. Protein sequence: CASSLQNSGNEQFF.

This clonotype was recorded at least ten times. The genes are TRBV5-1 and TRBJ2-1, with unresolved D. Germline CDR1 SGHRS, CDR2 YFSETQ. V was shortened by 0 bases and J by 5 bases, with 12 bases between the two germline ends. The CDR3 is made up of 15 amino acids. The CDR3 coding sequence is TGCGCCAGCAGCTTGGCGCTCTCGGCCAACAATGAGCAGTTCTTC. Protein product: CASSLALSANNEQFF.

This clonotype was counted ten times or more. The chain has TRBV12-3 or TRBV12-4 and TRBJ2-5; no definite D call. This CDR3 has 14 amino acids. V lost 3 bases and J 1 base, leaving 9 bases between the germline ends. CDR3 region: CASSFSRTQETQYF. CDR3 DNA sequence: TGTGCCAGCAGTTTTTCGCGGACCCAAGAGACCCAGTACTTC.

J is TRBJ2-1 and V is TRBV29-1; D is perhaps TRBD1 or TRBD2 (6 bases each). Trimming removed 6 bases at V and 0 bases at J, with 18 bases between. This CDR3 comprises 16 residues. Germline V CDR1 and CDR2: SQVTM, ANQGSEA. The CDR3 DNA follows: TGCAGCGTCGCCCTCAAGGGGGGCCGCTCCTACAATGAGCAGTTCTTC. Translating gives CSVALKGGRSYNEQFF.

There are a few counts of this clonotype. The V call is TRBV7-2, the J call TRBJ1-2; D remains ambiguous. The CDR3 loop spans 14 amino acids. Germline V gene sequence: CDR1 SGHTA, CDR2 FQGNSA. V was pared by 1 base and J by 3 bases, with 9 bases between. The CDR3 sequence is CASSLVSPYYGYTF. The CDR3 DNA reads as TGTGCCAGCAGCTTAGTGTCCCCCTACTATGGCTACACCTTC.

This clonotype was detected many times. V gene TRBV24-1 combines with J gene TRBJ2-1, with 7 bases lining up with TRBD2. Germline trimming cut 8 bases from V and 4 bases from J; bases unmatched to any gene: 7. The CDR3 spans 14 residues. Germline V gives CDR1 KGHDR, CDR2 SFDVKD. CDR3 DNA sequence: TGTGCCACCACGGCTAGCGGAAATTACAATGAGCAGTTCTTC. This encodes CATTASGNYNEQFF.